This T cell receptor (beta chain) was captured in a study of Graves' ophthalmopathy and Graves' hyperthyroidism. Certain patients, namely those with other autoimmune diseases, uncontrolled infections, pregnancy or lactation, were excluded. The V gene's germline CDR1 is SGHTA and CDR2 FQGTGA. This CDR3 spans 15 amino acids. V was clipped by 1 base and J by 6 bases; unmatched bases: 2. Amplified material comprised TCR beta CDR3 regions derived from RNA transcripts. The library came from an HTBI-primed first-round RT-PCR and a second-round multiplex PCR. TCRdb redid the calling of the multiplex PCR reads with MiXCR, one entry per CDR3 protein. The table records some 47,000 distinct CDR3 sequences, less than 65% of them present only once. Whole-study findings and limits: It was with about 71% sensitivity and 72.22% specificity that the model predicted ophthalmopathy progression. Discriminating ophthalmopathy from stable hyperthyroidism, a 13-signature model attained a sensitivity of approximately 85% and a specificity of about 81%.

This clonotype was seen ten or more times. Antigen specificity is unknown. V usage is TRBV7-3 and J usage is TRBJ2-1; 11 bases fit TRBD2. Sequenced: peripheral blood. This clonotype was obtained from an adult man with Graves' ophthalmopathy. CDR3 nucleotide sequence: TGTGCCAGCAGCTTAAATAGCGGGGGGGGCAATGAGCAGTTCTTC. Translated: CASSLNSGGGNEQFF.